One and the same sample provided the 30 T cell receptor beta chains below, sequenced in a study of a mutant IDH1 vaccine in newly diagnosed glioma. As for time point: week 11, during vaccination. Every vaccine dose comprised 300 ug of mutant IDH1 20-mer peptide plus topical imiquimod. These receptors lack a known antigen. Measured with immunoSEQ multiplex PCR; TCRdb has only the in-frame clones, and not every one. The profile shows some 60,000 clones, 70% to 85% of them singletons. The sample here was PBMCs, taken from a glioma patient whose treatment included an IDH1 peptide vaccine. Receptors originate from a man aged 30 to 39 with glioma.

As for this clone: A read error may account for a junction end that differs from germline. J is TRBJ2-1 and V is TRBV7-9, with a weak D call TRBD2 (7 bases). CDR1 and CDR2 from the germline V gene are SEHNR and FQNEAQ (reference sequence). The CDR3 sequence is 11 residues long. The DNA for the CDR3 is TGTGCCAGCAGGGCCGGGGGGCCGGTCCTCTTC. Encoded protein: CASRAGGPVLF.

Points on this clone: The junction shows a germline mismatch at one end, possibly a read error. The chain is built from TRBV6-6 and TRBJ2-5; TRBD1 matches at 9 bases. CDR3 length: 15 amino acids. Germline V gene data show CDR1 as MNHNY and CDR2 as SVGAGI (reference sequence). The CDR3 DNA is TGTGCCAGTGCCACGGGACAGGGAGATCAAGAGCCCCAGTACTTC. It translates to CASATGQGDQEPQYF.

The genes are TRBV4-3 and TRBJ1-1; 7 nucleotides align to TRBD1. The CDR3 is made up of 14 amino acids. CDR1 and CDR2 from the germline V gene are LGHNA and YSLEER. Unmatched junction bases numbered 1, after V lost 3 bases and J lost 0 bases. The CDR3 protein is CASSQGTVNTEAFF. Written as DNA, the CDR3 is TGCGCCAGCAGCCAGGGGACAGTGAACACTGAAGCTTTCTTT.

The J gene is TRBJ2-3, the V gene TRBV9, with unresolved D. The CDR3 is made up of 13 amino acids. CDR1 SGDLS and CDR2 YYNGEE come from the germline V gene. V lost 4 bases and J 4 bases, leaving 10 bases between the germline ends. The CDR3 coding sequence is TGTGCCAGCAGCAACCGGGCCCCAGATACGCAGTATTTT. This codes for CASSNRAPDTQYF.

This clone appeared once. CDR3 sequence reads: CASSIFSGSPLHF. In DNA, the CDR3 is TGTGCCAGCAGTATTTTTTCAGGTTCACCCCTCCACTTT. The genes are TRBV6-4 and TRBJ1-6, with no clear D. The CDR3 extends over 13 amino acids. Germline CDR1 MRHNA, CDR2 SNTAGT. The V and J ends lost 5 bases and 9 bases respectively, with 11 bases between them.

J is TRBJ2-7 and V is TRBV11-1; 8 bases are shared with TRBD2. J gave up 6 bases and V 1 base, and 5 bases lay outside the gene matches. The CDR3 covers 14 residues. Germline loops: CDR1 SGHAT, CDR2 FQDESV (reference sequence). CDR3 bases: TGTGCCAGCAGCTTAGAGAGCGGGAGTCCCGAGCAGTACTTC. Translation: CASSLESGSPEQYF.

This clone was seen a single time. This rearrangement joins TRBV10-3 to TRBJ1-2; D not resolved. With 9 bases removed from V and 2 bases from J, the gap between germline ends came to 16 bases. The CDR3 is made up of 14 amino acids. Germline V gene lookup returns CDR1 ENHRY and CDR2 SYGVKD. This CDR3 reads CAIPRGYGNYGYTF. The CDR3 DNA reads as TGTGCCATTCCCCGAGGCTACGGGAACTATGGCTACACCTTC.

CDR3 in amino acids: CASSLHQTHSNQPQHF. The CDR3 coding sequence is TGTGCCAGCAGCTTGCATCAGACACATAGCAATCAGCCCCAGCATTTT. The chain carries TRBV5-8 and TRBJ1-5; no clear D gene. Trimming took 1 base from V and 0 from J, leaving 11 bases between them. CDR1 SGHTS and CDR2 YDEGEE come from the germline V gene. CDR3 length equals 16 residues.

The chain employs TRBV7-8 and TRBJ2-7; TRBD2 matches 8 bases. Looked up from germline, CDR1 is SGHVS and CDR2 is FQNEAQ. The CDR3 is 17 residues long. V gave up 4 bases and J gave up 2 bases; unmatched junction bases: 13. In nucleotides, the CDR3 is TGTGCCAGCAGCTCAGGTATTCCGGGACTAGATCCCTACGAGCAGTACTTC. Translation: CASSSGIPGLDPYEQYF.

The chain joins TRBV27 to TRBJ2-6; D remains unclear. Deletions cut 5 bases from V and 5 bases from J, with 13 bases between. From germline, CDR1 is MNHEY and CDR2 SMNVEV (reference sequence). This CDR3 spans 15 amino acids. The CDR3 DNA is TGTGCCAGCAGTCAATGGTCCTTTTGGGCCAACGTCCTGACTTTC. Translation: CASSQWSFWANVLTF.

As regards this clone: The junction does not match germline at one end; this may be a read error. This chain joins TRBV5-1 and TRBJ2-7; TRBD2 matches at 7 bases. Per the germline V gene, CDR1 is SGHRS and CDR2 is YFSETQ. The CDR3 runs to 14 residues. CDR3 DNA: TGTGCCAGCAGCTCTGGACTAGGCATACGGGAGCAGTACTTC. Translating it yields CASSSGLGIREQYF.

This chain connects TRBV7-2 to TRBJ1-2; no clear D gene. Trimming took 6 bases from V and 8 from J, leaving 19 bases between them. CDR3 length equals 14 residues. Germline V gives CDR1 SGHTA, CDR2 FQGNSA. For the CDR3, the DNA is TGTGCCAGCAGGCCCGGGGAACGAGTTGGAGGCTACACCTTC. It encodes CASRPGERVGGYTF. Variable domain in full (rest from reference TRBV7-2 and TRBJ1-2): GAGVSQSPSNKVTEKGKDVELRCDPISGHTALYWYRQSLGQGLEFLIYFQGNSAPDKSGLPSDRFSAERTGGSVSTLTIQRTQQEDSAVYLCASRPGERVGGYTFGSGTRLTVV.

This chain's CDR3 is CASSPNLAGVYNEQFF. CDR3 nucleotide sequence: TGTGCCAGCAGCCCGAACCTGGCGGGGGTGTACAATGAGCAGTTCTTC. The rearrangement links TRBV7-3 to TRBJ2-1, with TRBD2 matching over 7 bases. Germline V CDR1 and CDR2: SGHTA, FQGTGA. This CDR3 region has 16 residues. The V segment lost 5 bases and the J segment 4 bases; nucleotides outside the gene matches: 11.

The chain uses TRBV28 and TRBJ1-1; a possible D gene is TRBD1 (5 bases). In germline, CDR1 is MDHEN, CDR2 SYDVKM. CDR3 size: 15 residues. V gave up 3 bases and J gave up 5 bases, with 16 bases separating them. The CDR3 is CASSFSGGEGTEAFF. The CDR3 bases are TGTGCCAGCAGTTTCTCCGGGGGGGAGGGAACTGAAGCTTTCTTT.

The rearrangement joins TRBV2 to TRBJ1-2, with a tentative D call TRBD1 (5 bases). Per the germline V gene, CDR1 is SNHLY and CDR2 is FYNNEI. V lost 4 bases and J 2 bases, leaving 11 bases between the germline ends. This CDR3 is built from 14 residues. Here the CDR3 DNA reads TGTGCCAGCAGTGGATCAGGGCTAAACTATGGCTACACCTTC. The encoded protein is CASSGSGLNYGYTF. The whole variable domain, remainder taken from reference TRBV2 and TRBJ1-2, is EPEVTQTPSHQVTQMGQEVILRCVPISNHLYFYWYRQILGQKVEFLVSFYNNEISEKSEIFDDQFSVERPDGSNFTLKIRSTKLEDSAMYFCASSGSGLNYGYTFGSGTRLTVV.

The chain carries TRBV6-5 and TRBJ1-5; D remains unclear. Per the germline V gene, CDR1 is MNHEY and CDR2 is SVGAGI. The V end was cut by 6 bases, the J end by 5 bases, with 14 bases between. The CDR3 is 14 amino acids. This CDR3 reads CASSPTGFDQPQHF. In DNA, the CDR3 is TGTGCCAGCAGCCCCACGGGGTTTGATCAGCCCCAGCATTTT.

J is TRBJ1-2 and V is TRBV10-3; D ambiguous. The CDR3 is 16 residues long. Germline values: CDR1 ENHRY, CDR2 SYGVKD. Trimming stripped 0 bases from V and 8 bases from J, with 19 bases between. The CDR3 here is CAISESALNLAEGYTF. CDR3 in DNA: TGTGCCATCAGTGAGTCGGCCCTCAACCTAGCGGAAGGCTACACCTTC.

This clone appeared a few times. This rearrangement joins TRBV6-1 to TRBJ2-1; no definite D call. CDR1 MNHNS and CDR2 SASEGT come from the germline V gene. The V gene lost 4 bases and the J gene lost 6 bases, with 13 bases spanning the gap. The CDR3 is made up of 14 amino acids. As DNA, the CDR3 is TGTGCCAGCAGTGTCGCCGGGTCCCTCAATGAGCAGTTCTTC. Its protein is CASSVAGSLNEQFF.

Points on this clone: Within the sample, other DNA sequences also encode this same CDR3. This sequence joins TRBV28 and TRBJ2-2; D unclear. There are 14 residues in the CDR3. The ends were cut back, 2 bases at V and 0 bases at J, with 4 bases in the middle. From germline, CDR1 is MDHEN and CDR2 SYDVKM. The CDR3 region has the DNA TGTGCCAGCAGTTTACACGCGAACACCGGGGAGCTGTTTTTT. This translates into CASSLHANTGELFF.

The CDR3 region is CATSRGGMNTEAFF. The CDR3 coding sequence is TGTGCCACCAGCAGAGGGGGAATGAACACTGAAGCTTTCTTT. V is TRBV15 and J is TRBJ1-1, with unresolved D. This CDR3 comprises 14 residues. Trimming stripped 1 base from V and 0 bases from J, with 6 bases between. CDR1 and CDR2 from the germline V gene are LNHNV and YYDKDF (reference sequence).

The chain uses TRBV7-9 and TRBJ2-4; the D gene is possibly TRBD2 (5 bases). Germline-derived CDR1 and CDR2 are SEHNR and FQNEAQ (reference sequence). V shed 7 bases and J shed 0 bases, with 16 bases lying between them. CDR3 size: 16 residues. In nucleotides, the CDR3 is TGTGCCAGCACTAGCCCCTCTGGGATAGCCAAAAACATTCAGTACTTC. Encoded protein: CASTSPSGIAKNIQYF.

This chain links TRBV19 with TRBJ1-6; D is unclear. This CDR3 spans 14 amino acids. CDR1 and CDR2 from the germline V gene are LNHDA and SQIVND (reference sequence). The ends were cut back, 3 bases at V and 10 bases at J, with 13 bases in the middle. CDR3 coding DNA: TGTGCCAGTAGTATCCGGCAGTCCGAATCACCCCTCCACTTT. Amino acids: CASSIRQSESPLHF.

The chain couples TRBV4-3 to TRBJ1-2; perhaps TRBD1 as D (6 bases). Trimming cost V 0 bases and J 8 bases, with 19 bases left between them. CDR1 LGHNA and CDR2 YSLEER come from the germline V gene. There are 16 residues in the CDR3. CDR3 residues: CASSQELRGEGGGYTF. In DNA form, the CDR3 reads TGCGCCAGCAGCCAAGAACTTAGGGGGGAAGGCGGCGGCTACACCTTC.

This clone appeared once. This sequence joins TRBV5-1 and TRBJ1-1; D unresolved. From germline, CDR1 is SGHRS and CDR2 YFSETQ. V was cut by 0 bases and J by 0 bases, with 9 bases left in between. The CDR3 has 15 residues. CDR3 sequence reads: CASSLGGQLNTEAFF. For the CDR3, the DNA is TGCGCCAGCAGCTTGGGAGGGCAGCTGAACACTGAAGCTTTCTTT.

This sequence joins TRBV4-2 and TRBJ2-6, with 8 nucleotides matching TRBD1. V was pared by 2 bases and J by 2 bases, with 8 bases of the junction left unmatched. The CDR3 length is 18 residues. Germline CDR1 LGHNA, CDR2 YNFKEQ. CDR3 region: CASSQTGTGFTGANVLTF. CDR3 bases: TGTGCCAGCAGCCAAACAGGGACAGGATTTACTGGGGCCAACGTCCTGACTTTC.

The rearrangement links TRBV5-1 to TRBJ2-1; 12 bases are a match to TRBD2. J was trimmed by 1 base and V by 4 bases; bases with no gene match: 9. The V gene's germline CDR1 is SGHRS and CDR2 YFSETQ. This CDR3 has 18 residues. In DNA, the CDR3 is TGCGCCAGCAGCCCGGGACTAGCGGGTACCCCTTCCTACAATGAGCAGTTCTTC. This gives the protein CASSPGLAGTPSYNEQFF. The whole variable domain, remainder taken from reference TRBV5-1 and TRBJ2-1, is KAGVTQTPRYLIKTRGQQVTLSCSPISGHRSVSWYQQTPGQGLQFLFEYFSETQRNKGNFPGRFSGRQFSNSRSEMNVSTLELGDSALYLCASSPGLAGTPSYNEQFFGPGTRLTVL.

This chain joins TRBV2 and TRBJ1-2; D perhaps matches TRBD1 (6 bases). Trimming removed 4 bases at V and 9 bases at J, with 24 bases between. This CDR3 comprises 16 residues. Germline CDR1 SNHLY, CDR2 FYNNEI. CDR3 nucleotides: TGTGCCAGCAGTGGAGGGAGGTCGGGGGCTAGGAGAAGCTACACCTTC. It yields the protein CASSGGRSGARRSYTF.

The chain links TRBV30 to TRBJ2-5; D uncertain. The CDR3 extends over 12 amino acids. The germline V gene encodes CDR1 GTSNPN and CDR2 SVGIG (reference sequence). The ends were cut back, 3 bases at V and 0 bases at J, with 5 bases in the middle. The CDR3 loop reads CAWSLDQETQYF. The CDR3 DNA reads as TGTGCCTGGAGCCTCGACCAAGAGACCCAGTACTTC.

The J gene is TRBJ2-5, the V gene TRBV4-1; maybe TRBD2 (6 bases). Trimming shortened V by 1 base and J by 4 bases, and 13 bases separated the two germline ends. The CDR3 spans 15 residues. The V gene's germline CDR1 is MGHRA and CDR2 YSYEKL. CDR3 sequence: CASSQVGLGGETQYF. CDR3 nucleotide sequence: TGCGCCAGCAGCCAAGTGGGACTCGGGGGAGAGACCCAGTACTTC.

J is TRBJ1-2 and V is TRBV6-5, with a possible D match to TRBD1 (5 bases). CDR1 is MNHEY, CDR2 SVGAGI, per germline. V dropped 0 bases and J dropped 2 bases, with 7 bases sitting between them. CDR3 length equals 14 residues. CDR3 in amino acids: CASSYSDKNYGYTF. DNA of the CDR3: TGTGCCAGCAGTTACTCGGACAAGAACTATGGCTACACCTTC.